These T cell receptor beta chains were read from a single sample in a study of CXCR3-negative and CXCR3-positive naive CD8 T cells. TCRdb derives one entry per CDR3 protein from the 5' RACE reads, leaving out DNA. This listing includes some 130,000 distinct CDR3 sequences. The specimen sequenced was naive CXCR3- CD8+ T cells from blood. Every receptor here comes from a human donor in good health. Some clones in this sample may be carry-over from other donors' samples. Each CDR3 is given with its conserved first and last residue.

TRBV7-9	TRBJ1-1	CASSLDLNTEAFF
TRBV20-1	TRBJ2-7	CSATPGLAGIYEQYF
TRBV5-1	TRBJ1-1	CASSLVMNTEAFF
TRBV28	TRBJ2-7	CASSFPGQGMNEQYF
TRBV4-3	TRBJ2-3	CASSQDLSTGTTDTQYF
TRBV12-3/TRBV12-4	TRBJ2-1	CASSPRTSGSGHEQFF
TRBV3-1	TRBJ2-2	CASSHLAGSITGELFF
TRBV14	TRBJ1-6	CASSQEVNSPLHF
TRBV28	TRBJ1-1	CASNLETEAFF
TRBV4-3	TRBJ1-2	CASSQDLGRYGYTF
TRBV19	TRBJ2-3	CATSGLPDTQYF
TRBV6-6	TRBJ2-7	CASSYSWGGPDEQYF
TRBV7-2	TRBJ1-6	CASSSPRGFDNSPLHF
TRBV7-2	TRBJ2-6	CASSLGISSGANVLTF
TRBV6-1	TRBJ2-1	CASSEEAADAFPLYNEQFF
TRBV29-1	TRBJ2-7	CSAQGAGASYEQYF
TRBV28	TRBJ2-7	CASTQPGLASHEQYF
TRBV7-9	TRBJ1-2	CASSLFVNGYTF
TRBV13	TRBJ2-7	CASSLEREGSEQYF
TRBV28	TRBJ2-7	CASRDPPGEQYF
TRBV4-1	TRBJ1-2	CASSQDQGGNYGYTF
TRBV4-1	TRBJ2-7	CASSQEGLAGGKQYF
TRBV24-1	TRBJ2-1	CATSIYNEQFF
TRBV19	TRBJ2-7	CASSIGQHYEQYF